This TCR beta chain was observed in a study of blood T cell repertoires in COVID-19. As concerns this clone: Other DNA sequences within the sample encode an identical CDR3.

Sequencing was performed with immunoSEQ multiplex PCR; in TCRdb, only in-frame clones are kept and a portion is missing. The sample comprises under 300,000 clones, around nine tenths of which are singletons, and roughly 0.89% rests with the top ten. This receptor was obtained from a man in his thirties or forties with COVID-19, enrolled during active disease. The sequenced material came from peripheral blood.

CDR3 sequence: CASSYSTGGLNEQFF. The DNA for the CDR3 is TGTGCCAGCAGTTACAGTACGGGGGGGCTCAATGAGCAGTTCTTC. The V and J genes are TRBV6-5 and TRBJ2-1; TRBD2 matches at 8 bases. The CDR3 extends over 15 amino acids. V lost 2 bases to trimming and J lost 6 bases; unmatched junction nucleotides: 6. CDR1 and CDR2 from the germline V gene are MNHEY and SVGAGI.